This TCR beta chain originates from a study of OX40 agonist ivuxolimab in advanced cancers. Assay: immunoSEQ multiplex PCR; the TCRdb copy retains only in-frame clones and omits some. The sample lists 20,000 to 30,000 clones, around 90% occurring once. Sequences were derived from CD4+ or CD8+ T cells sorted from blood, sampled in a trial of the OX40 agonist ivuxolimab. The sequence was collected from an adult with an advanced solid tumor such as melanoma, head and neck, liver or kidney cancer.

The CDR3 loop is CASSQELGSPLHF. CDR3 nucleotides: TGTGCCAGCAGCCAAGAATTGGGGTCACCCCTCCACTTT. The chain couples TRBV4-2 to TRBJ1-6; D is unclear. The germline gives CDR1 LGHNA, CDR2 YNFKEQ. CDR3 size: 13 residues. V lost 0 bases, J lost 10 bases, and 7 bases lay in between.